This TCR beta chain was identified in a study of blood T cells in healthy people across ages. Study-wide context: Per two T cells, template switching captured roughly one barcoded beta molecule. Study-wide findings and caveats: Naive T cell percentage and TCR beta diversity correlated strongly. Long-lived donors carried more naive CD4+ cells and greater diversity than aged donors.

In the case of this clonotype: Its specificity is not known.

CDR3 length: 16 residues. Germline trimming cut 2 bases from V and 6 bases from J; bases unmatched to any gene: 12. Per the germline V gene, CDR1 is SEHNR and CDR2 is FQNEAQ (reference sequence). The use of a sample-barcoded 5' primer and a J-beta primer mix characterized a second PCR of about 6 to 12 cycles. A tag from a template-switch adaptor with 12 random nucleotides marked each cDNA molecule. TCRdb ran MiXCR on the 5' RACE reads and lists one entry per CDR3 protein. The data show around 940,000 distinct CDR3 sequences, just over 50% seen once. The sequence was obtained from a woman in her sixties or seventies in good health. Sequencing was performed on blood. The V gene is TRBV7-9, the J gene TRBJ1-2, with TRBD1 matching 7 bases. In DNA form, the CDR3 reads TGTGCCAGCAGCTTAACCCGAGGGGGCACTGGGGATGGCTACACCTTC. This codes for CASSLTRGGTGDGYTF.